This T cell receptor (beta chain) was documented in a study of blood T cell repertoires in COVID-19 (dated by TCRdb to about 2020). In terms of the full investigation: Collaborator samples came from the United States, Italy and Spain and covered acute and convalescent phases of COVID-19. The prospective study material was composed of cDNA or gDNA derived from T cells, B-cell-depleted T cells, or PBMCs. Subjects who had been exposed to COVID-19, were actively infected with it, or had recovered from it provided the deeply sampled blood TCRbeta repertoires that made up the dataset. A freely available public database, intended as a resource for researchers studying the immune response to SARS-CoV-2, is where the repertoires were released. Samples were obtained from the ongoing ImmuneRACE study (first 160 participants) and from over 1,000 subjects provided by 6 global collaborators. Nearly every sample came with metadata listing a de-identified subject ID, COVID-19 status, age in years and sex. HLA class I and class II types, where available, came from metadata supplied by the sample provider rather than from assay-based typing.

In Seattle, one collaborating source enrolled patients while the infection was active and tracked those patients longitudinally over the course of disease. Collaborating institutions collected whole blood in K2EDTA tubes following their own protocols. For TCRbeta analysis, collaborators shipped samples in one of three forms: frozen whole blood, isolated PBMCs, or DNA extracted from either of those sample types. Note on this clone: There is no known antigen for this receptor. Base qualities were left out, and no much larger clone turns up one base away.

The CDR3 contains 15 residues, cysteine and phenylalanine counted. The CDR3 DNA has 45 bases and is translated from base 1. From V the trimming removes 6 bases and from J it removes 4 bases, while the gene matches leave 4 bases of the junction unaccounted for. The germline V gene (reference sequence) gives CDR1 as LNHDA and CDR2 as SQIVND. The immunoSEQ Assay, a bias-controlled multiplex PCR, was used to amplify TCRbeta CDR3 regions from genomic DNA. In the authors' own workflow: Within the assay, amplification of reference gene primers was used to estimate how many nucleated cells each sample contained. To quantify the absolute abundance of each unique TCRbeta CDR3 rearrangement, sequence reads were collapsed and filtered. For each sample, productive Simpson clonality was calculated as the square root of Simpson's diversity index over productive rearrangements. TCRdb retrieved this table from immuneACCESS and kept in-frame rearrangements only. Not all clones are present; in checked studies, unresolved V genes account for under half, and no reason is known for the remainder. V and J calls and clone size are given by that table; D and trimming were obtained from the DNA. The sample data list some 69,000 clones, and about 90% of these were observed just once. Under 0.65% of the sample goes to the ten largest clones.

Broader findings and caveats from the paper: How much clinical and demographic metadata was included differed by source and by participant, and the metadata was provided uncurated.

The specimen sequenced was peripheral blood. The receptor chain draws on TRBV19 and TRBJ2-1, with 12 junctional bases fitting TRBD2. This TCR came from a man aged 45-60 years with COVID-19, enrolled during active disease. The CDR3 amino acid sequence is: CASSPTSGRYNEQFF. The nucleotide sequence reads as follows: TGTGCCAGTAGCCCTACTAGCGGGAGGTACAATGAGCAGTTCTTC.